The next 24 T cell receptor beta chains were all read from a single sample in a study of OX40 agonist ivuxolimab in advanced cancers. The data were produced by immunoSEQ multiplex PCR, yet TCRdb's version contains in-frame clones alone and is incomplete. The data contain approximately 87,000 clones, under 95% of them seen just once; the ten biggest clones take up less than 3.5%. The source was CD4+ or CD8+ T cells sorted from blood, collected in a trial of the OX40 agonist ivuxolimab. The receptors were gathered from an adult with an advanced solid tumor such as melanoma, head and neck, liver or kidney cancer.

This rearrangement joins TRBV6-5 to TRBJ1-2; D is ambiguous. The germline V gene encodes CDR1 MNHEY and CDR2 SVGAGI. V shed 5 bases and J shed 5 bases, with 12 bases lying between them. The CDR3 is 13 amino acids. The CDR3 is CASSMTPGYGYTF. As DNA, the CDR3 is TGTGCCAGCAGTATGACTCCGGGGTATGGCTACACCTTC.

On this clone itself: One end of the junction is discordant with germline, which a read error may explain. V usage is TRBV10-2 and J usage is TRBJ1-1, with 11 positions matching TRBD1. The germline CDR1 and CDR2 sequences are WSHSY and SAAADI. The CDR3 is made up of 11 amino acids. CDR3 sequence: CAIGQGAEAFF. For the CDR3, the DNA is TGCGCCATAGGACAGGGGGCTGAGGCTTTCTTT.

The CDR3 nucleotides read TGCAGTGCCCAGGATTTATATGGCTACACCTTC. The encoded protein is CSAQDLYGYTF. The chain employs TRBV20-1 and TRBJ1-2; unclear D gene. Per the germline V gene, CDR1 is DFQATT and CDR2 is SNEGSKA (reference sequence). Trimming left V 6 bases short and J 5 bases short, with 10 bases between. This CDR3 is built from 11 residues.

V gene TRBV28 combines with J gene TRBJ2-1; TRBD1 matches at 9 bases. Per germline, CDR1 MDHEN and CDR2 SYDVKM. The CDR3 extends over 17 amino acids. Trimming took 4 bases from V and 3 from J; bases not matched to a gene: 10. The CDR3 is CASSSLRLTGGYNEQFF. The CDR3 DNA follows: TGTGCCAGCAGTTCCCTCCGATTGACAGGGGGCTACAATGAGCAGTTCTTC.

CDR3 coding DNA: TGTGCCAGCAGTTTACATACTGGTCAGCCCCAGCATTTT. It translates to CASSLHTGQPQHF. V is TRBV27 and J is TRBJ1-5, with D hard to call. V was pared by 2 bases and J by 6 bases, with 8 bases between. The CDR3 totals 13 residues. CDR1 is MNHEY, CDR2 SMNVEV, per germline (reference sequence).

The chain has TRBV7-9 and TRBJ2-2, with 8 bases matching TRBD1. The CDR3 runs to 15 residues. V was clipped by 3 bases and J by 7 bases; unmatched bases: 7. Germline CDR1 SEHNR, CDR2 FQNEAQ (reference sequence). The CDR3 is CASSLWTGTIGELFF. CDR3 nucleotide sequence: TGTGCCAGCAGCTTGTGGACAGGGACAATCGGGGAGCTGTTTTTT.

V and J are TRBV27 and TRBJ2-2; a possible D gene is TRBD1 (6 bases). Germline assignment: CDR1 MNHEY and CDR2 SMNVEV (reference sequence). CDR3 length: 15 amino acids. V lost 2 bases and J 4 bases, leaving 11 bases between the germline ends. DNA of the CDR3: TGTGCCAGCAGTTTAATGGGGGCCGGCACCGGGGAGCTGTTTTTT. Protein sequence: CASSLMGAGTGELFF.

J is TRBJ1-1 and V is TRBV18; D gene unclear. The V end lost 3 bases, the J end lost 3 bases, and 14 bases lay between the germline ends. The germline gives CDR1 KGHSH, CDR2 LQKENI. The CDR3 extends over 15 amino acids. The CDR3 sequence is CASSPRVSAYTEAFF. The CDR3 bases are TGTGCCAGCTCACCGAGGGTATCGGCCTACACTGAAGCTTTCTTT.

The chain employs TRBV4-1 and TRBJ2-5; D possibly corresponds to TRBD1 (6 bases). Germline-derived CDR1 and CDR2 are MGHRA and YSYEKL. Between the trimmed V and J ends, which lost 5 bases and 5 bases, there was a span of 18 bases. The CDR3 is 15 amino acids. CDR3 residues: CASSARQATAETQYF. The CDR3 region has the DNA TGCGCCAGCAGCGCGAGACAGGCAACTGCGGAGACCCAGTACTTC.

V gene TRBV27 combines with J gene TRBJ2-7, with 10 bases identical to TRBD2. Losses at the gene ends were 1 base for V and 0 bases for J; bases not matched to a gene: 3. The CDR3 covers 16 residues. Per the germline V gene, CDR1 is MNHEY and CDR2 is SMNVEV (reference sequence). The CDR3, as DNA: TGTGCCAGCAGTTTATTGCCTAGCGGGAGCTCCTACGAGCAGTACTTC. It yields the protein CASSLLPSGSSYEQYF.

This rearrangement joins TRBV27 to TRBJ2-1; 8 bases align to TRBD2. CDR1 is MNHEY and CDR2 is SMNVEV in the germline V gene (reference sequence). J was trimmed by 9 bases and V by 2 bases; bases with no gene match: 12. This CDR3 comprises 16 residues. As DNA, the CDR3 is TGTGCCAGCAGTTTAATGTATCGGGGGGGGCCGAGTGAGCAGTTCTTC. Its translation is CASSLMYRGGPSEQFF.

The rearrangement uses TRBV5-1 and TRBJ1-2; D might be TRBD1 (5 bases). V was pared by 4 bases and J by 14 bases, with 24 bases between. Germline lookup yields CDR1 SGHRS and CDR2 YFSETQ. This CDR3 comprises 14 residues. The CDR3 loop is CASSTDSPSLPGTF. The CDR3 nucleotides are TGCGCCAGCAGCACCGACAGTCCCTCTCTACCAGGGACCTTC.

This clone was detected only a few times. The chain employs TRBV13 and TRBJ2-5, with D possibly matching TRBD1 (6 bases). Germline V gene lookup returns CDR1 PRHDT and CDR2 FYEKMQ (reference sequence). CDR3 length: 13 residues. V lost 0 bases, J lost 4 bases, and 6 bases lay in between. The CDR3 spells CASSLGRGETQYF. The CDR3 DNA reads TGTGCCAGCAGCTTAGGCAGGGGAGAGACCCAGTACTTC.

The chain employs TRBV30 and TRBJ2-5; D not certain. Gene TRBJ2-7 matches the end of the DNA better, so the J call may be wrong. The germline gives CDR1 GTSNPN, CDR2 SVGIG (reference sequence). The CDR3 is made up of 15 amino acids. Here the CDR3 reads CAWTPRQRPPYEQYF. CDR3 DNA sequence: TGTGCCTGGACACCACGACAACGACCTCCCTACGAGCAGTACTTC.

This chain joins TRBV27 and TRBJ2-2; D assignment may be TRBD1 or TRBD2 (5 bases each). V lost 4 bases to trimming and J lost 5 bases, with 5 bases between them. Germline values: CDR1 MNHEY, CDR2 SMNVEV (reference sequence). The CDR3 loop spans 12 amino acids. The CDR3, as DNA: TGTGCCAGCAGTTGGGGGACCGGGGAGCTGTTTTTT. It specifies CASSWGTGELFF.

This clone was counted a single time. The same CDR3 is also encoded by other DNA sequences in this sample. The chain is built from TRBV5-1 and TRBJ2-7; D perhaps matches TRBD2 (5 bases). CDR1 is SGHRS, CDR2 YFSETQ, per germline. The CDR3 has 11 amino acids. The V and J ends lost 4 bases and 4 bases respectively, with 6 bases between them. The CDR3 nucleotides are TGCGCCAGCAGCCCGGGGTACGAGCAGTACTTC. This codes for CASSPGYEQYF.

This chain joins TRBV11-2 and TRBJ1-4; tentative D call: TRBD1 (5 bases). CDR3 size: 14 residues. Trimming cost V 1 base and J 5 bases, with 8 bases left between them. Germline V gene sequence: CDR1 SGHAT, CDR2 FQNNGV. The CDR3 loop reads CASSLGGINEKLFF. CDR3 nucleotide sequence: TGTGCCAGCAGCTTAGGGGGGATAAATGAAAAACTGTTTTTT.

This chain uses TRBV4-1 with TRBJ2-5; 9 bases line up with TRBD2. Trimming cost V 2 bases and J 1 base; bases outside gene matches: 8. The germline V gene has CDR1 MGHRA and CDR2 YSYEKL. This CDR3 has 17 residues. CDR3 protein: CASSQLMVAGVQETQYF. CDR3 nucleotides: TGCGCCAGCAGCCAACTGATGGTAGCGGGAGTCCAAGAGACCCAGTACTTC.

This sequence joins TRBV7-9 and TRBJ2-3, with D maybe TRBD1 (5 bases). CDR1 and CDR2 (germline): SEHNR, FQNEAQ (reference sequence). The germline V and J ends were trimmed by 3 bases and 6 bases, with 10 bases remaining between them. The CDR3 has 13 amino acids. The CDR3 reads CASSFSRQDTQYF. CDR3 DNA: TGTGCCAGCAGCTTCTCACGACAGGATACGCAGTATTTT.

The genes are TRBV27 and TRBJ2-1, with TRBD2 matching 7 bases. CDR3 length: 12 residues. Germline V gene sequence: CDR1 MNHEY, CDR2 SMNVEV (reference sequence). The trim removed 3 bases at V and 9 bases at J, leaving 2 bases unmatched. CDR3 region: CASSFSGGEQFF. The CDR3 DNA follows: TGTGCCAGCAGTTTTTCGGGGGGTGAGCAGTTCTTC.

The chain uses TRBV6-5 and TRBJ1-2; D gene uncertain. The CDR3 is 16 amino acids. Trimming took 0 bases from V and 6 from J, leaving 17 bases between them. The V gene's germline CDR1 is MNHEY and CDR2 SVGAGI. CDR3 bases: TGTGCCAGCAGTTACTCGAGTCCGGGTTCGGTTGATGGCTACACCTTC. Translation gives CASSYSSPGSVDGYTF.

The gene calls are TRBV28 and TRBJ2-3, with 7 bases that match TRBD1. Germline values: CDR1 MDHEN, CDR2 SYDVKM. The CDR3 totals 16 residues. Trimming took 2 bases from V and 5 from J; bases not matched to a gene: 10. The CDR3 DNA reads as TGTGCCAGCAGTTTACTCTCTGACAGGGAGAAAGATACGCAGTATTTT. Its translation is CASSLLSDREKDTQYF.

The gene calls are TRBV6-1 and TRBJ2-3; D ambiguous. Germline-derived CDR1 and CDR2 are MNHNS and SASEGT. V lost 4 bases to trimming and J lost 5 bases, with 16 bases between them. The CDR3 has 15 residues. The CDR3 sequence: CASSGILGWKDTQYF. The CDR3 DNA sequence: TGTGCCAGCAGTGGAATTTTAGGATGGAAAGATACGCAGTATTTT.

The chain recombines TRBV19 with TRBJ1-2; D not resolved. The ends were cut back, 10 bases at V and 6 bases at J, with 18 bases in the middle. CDR3 length: 13 residues. Germline V gene lookup returns CDR1 LNHDA and CDR2 SQIVND (reference sequence). The CDR3 spells CATTGGRPDGYTF. DNA of the CDR3: TGTGCCACCACTGGCGGTAGGCCGGATGGCTACACCTTC.